This T cell receptor (beta chain) was identified in a study of response to subunit inactivated influenza vaccine. Germline values: CDR1 MNHEY, CDR2 SVGAGI. CDR3 size: 15 residues. Trimming took 4 bases from V and 5 from J; bases not matched to a gene: 5. TCRdb analysed the RT-PCR reads with MiXCR anew, one entry per CDR3 protein. The data show around 790,000 distinct CDR3 sequences, with 21% seen just once and about 9.4% held by the top ten. The sample was PBMCs from blood, taken 5 days after vaccination. This chain joins TRBV6-5 and TRBJ2-3, with TRBD2 matching over 11 bases. This clonotype was obtained from a man between 45 and 60 years old who received an inactivated influenza vaccine. CDR3 DNA sequence: TGTGCCAGCAGTTTCCAGACTAGCGGGGTAGATACGCAGTATTTT. It specifies CASSFQTSGVDTQYF.